The 26 T cell receptor beta chains reported below all come from one sample, sequenced in a study of blood T cells in healthy people across ages. Together with a sample-barcoded 5' primer, a J-beta primer mix was included in a second PCR lasting about 7 to 12 cycles. From the 5' RACE reads, TCRdb called clonotypes with MiXCR, one entry per CDR3 protein. The table includes about 780,000 distinct CDR3 sequences, about 45% detected once. Source material: blood. The receptors stem from a man older than 75 in good health.

Notes on this clonotype: Germline is not matched at one junction end, which may reflect a read error. Here the CDR3 reads CASRKGSGMDERFF. CDR3 DNA sequence: TGTGCCAGCCGCAAAGGTAGCGGGATGGATGAGCGGTTCTTC. The chain couples TRBV7-9 to TRBJ2-1; 8 positions match TRBD2. Germline CDR1 reads SEHNR; CDR2 reads FQNEAQ (reference sequence). The CDR3 runs to 14 residues.

The chain uses TRBV6-2 or TRBV6-3 and TRBJ2-5, with a possible D match to TRBD2 (5 bases). Germline CDR1 is MNHEY and CDR2 is SVGEGT. V was cut by 8 bases and J by 1 base, with 14 bases left in between. The CDR3 runs 14 residues. The CDR3 here is CASGKAGVQETQYF. The CDR3, as DNA: TGTGCCAGCGGAAAGGCGGGTGTCCAAGAGACCCAGTACTTC.

The genes are TRBV4-2 and TRBJ1-2, with D unresolved. Trimming cost V 0 bases and J 4 bases, with 9 bases left between them. CDR1 and CDR2 (germline): LGHNA, YNFKEQ. This CDR3 is built from 14 residues. CDR3 in amino acids: CASSQDGMIYGYTF. CDR3 DNA: TGTGCCAGCAGCCAAGATGGCATGATCTATGGCTACACCTTC.

This chain joins TRBV4-3 and TRBJ2-5; 9 bases line up with TRBD1. The CDR3 runs to 16 residues. Germline CDR1 and CDR2: LGHNA and YSLEER. Trimming cost V 4 bases and J 1 base; bases outside gene matches: 7. DNA for the CDR3: TGCGCCAGCAGCCGTACCTTGGGACAGGGCCAAGAGACCCAGTACTTC. The encoded protein is CASSRTLGQGQETQYF.

CDR3 nucleotides: TGTGCCAGCAGTACGGGGTTAGACACAGATACGCAGTATTTT. Protein: CASSTGLDTDTQYF. The chain combines TRBV7-9 with TRBJ2-3, with D perhaps matching TRBD2 (5 bases). This CDR3 region has 14 residues. V lost 6 bases and J 2 bases, leaving 12 bases between the germline ends. Germline V gene data show CDR1 as SEHNR and CDR2 as FQNEAQ (reference sequence).

This chain links TRBV10-2 with TRBJ2-1, with TRBD2 matching over 7 bases. The length of the CDR3 is 14 residues. The germline CDR1 and CDR2 sequences are WSHSY and SAAADI. J was trimmed by 8 bases and V by 8 bases; bases with no gene match: 12. The CDR3 loop is CASRGVGSWDEQFF. The CDR3 nucleotides are TGCGCCAGCCGGGGGGTTGGGAGTTGGGATGAGCAGTTCTTC.

This chain uses TRBV2 with TRBJ1-5, with unresolved D. V lost 5 bases and J 0 bases, leaving 11 bases between the germline ends. Germline CDR1 is SNHLY and CDR2 is FYNNEI. This CDR3 is 15 amino acids long. The chain's CDR3 is CASSFSQYSNQPQHF. The CDR3 DNA reads TGTGCCAGCAGTTTCAGTCAATATAGCAATCAGCCCCAGCATTTT.

Of note for this clonotype: At one end the junction does not follow the germline gene, possibly because of a read error. The V call is TRBV12-3 or TRBV12-4, the J call TRBJ2-5, with unresolved D. This CDR3 contains 15 residues. CDR3 amino acids: CTSRKTPSPQETQYF. In DNA, the CDR3 is TGTACCAGCAGAAAAACACCGTCTCCCCAAGAGACCCAGTACTTC.

This clonotype appeared a few times. The genes are TRBV25-1 and TRBJ2-7, with 8 bases aligning to TRBD1. The CDR3 sequence is 17 residues long. The germline V gene encodes CDR1 MGHDK and CDR2 SYGVNS. Germline trimming cut 1 base from V and 3 bases from J; bases unmatched to any gene: 11. The CDR3 protein is CASSEFFVGQGNYEQYF. DNA of the CDR3: TGTGCCAGCAGTGAATTTTTCGTCGGACAGGGTAACTACGAGCAGTACTTC.

This clonotype was seen a handful of times. The gene calls are TRBV29-1 and TRBJ1-1; D unclear. Trimming cost V 6 bases and J 3 bases, with 11 bases left between them. The CDR3 has 12 residues. Looked up from germline, CDR1 is SQVTM and CDR2 is ANQGSEA. The CDR3 sequence: CSVHAGDTEAFF. The CDR3 coding sequence is TGCAGCGTGCATGCGGGAGACACTGAAGCTTTCTTT.

This clonotype was found a few times. The chain recombines TRBV20-1 with TRBJ2-1; 10 bases line up with TRBD2. The CDR3 loop spans 13 amino acids. The V gene's germline CDR1 is DFQATT and CDR2 SNEGSKA (reference sequence). J gave up 5 bases and V 6 bases, and 4 bases lay outside the gene matches. The CDR3, as DNA: TGCAGTGCCCCGGGACTAGCGCACAATGAGCAGTTCTTC. Translation gives CSAPGLAHNEQFF.

Notes on this clonotype: One end of the junction fails to match germline, which may point to a read error. The chain joins TRBV27 to TRBJ2-3, with D perhaps assigned TRBD1 or TRBD2 (6 bases each). Germline V gives CDR1 MNHEY, CDR2 SMNVEV (reference sequence). CDR3 length: 16 amino acids. This CDR3 is CASPREGGPSTETQYF. CDR3 DNA sequence: TGTGCCAGCCCGAGAGAGGGGGGCCCTTCCACAGAAACGCAGTATTTT.

This clonotype was found once. The rearrangement links TRBV6-5 to TRBJ2-1, with D perhaps TRBD2 (8 bases). Germline CDR1 and CDR2: MNHEY and SVGAGI. The CDR3 is made up of 18 amino acids. Trimming stripped 3 bases from V and 4 bases from J, with 22 bases between. CDR3 in amino acids: CASSYRGQKLAAYNEQFF. The CDR3, as DNA: TGTGCCAGCAGTTATAGGGGGCAAAAACTAGCGGCTTACAATGAGCAGTTCTTC.

This chain links TRBV5-6 with TRBJ1-5; 7 bases fit TRBD1. The CDR3 has 14 amino acids. Per germline, CDR1 SGHDT and CDR2 YYEEEE. J lost 6 bases, V lost 0 bases, and 3 bases had no gene match. This chain's CDR3 is CASSLGTGPQPQHF. The CDR3 DNA follows: TGTGCCAGCAGCTTGGGGACAGGTCCTCAGCCCCAGCATTTT.

The chain joins TRBV12-3 or TRBV12-4 to TRBJ2-7, with D hard to call. The CDR3 length is 12 residues. Trimming took off 8 bases at V and 0 bases at J, with 8 bases between the two ends. CDR3 DNA: TGTGCCAGCTGTGTCAACTCCTACGAGCAGTACTTC. It encodes CASCVNSYEQYF.

J is TRBJ2-5 and V is TRBV11-2; the match to TRBD2 covers 11 bases. Germline CDR1 SGHAT, CDR2 FQNNGV. There are 16 residues in the CDR3. J gave up 11 bases and V 0 bases, and 11 bases lay outside the gene matches. The CDR3 sequence: CASSLELAGVIGEQYF. CDR3 sequence (DNA): TGTGCCAGCAGCTTAGAACTAGCGGGAGTTATAGGTGAGCAGTACTTC.

With regard to this clonotype: At one end the junction does not follow the germline gene, possibly because of a read error. The chain links TRBV14 to TRBJ2-3; D is possibly TRBD1 (5 bases). This CDR3 spans 15 amino acids. Germline V gives CDR1 SGHDN, CDR2 FVKESK. The CDR3 bases are TGCGCCAGCAGCCTCAGGACAACCCCACGTGATACGCAGTATTTT. Its protein product is CASSLRTTPRDTQYF.

This chain uses TRBV15 with TRBJ1-5; 8 bases fit TRBD1. V lost 3 bases, J lost 7 bases, and 8 bases stayed unmatched. Germline loops: CDR1 LNHNV, CDR2 YYDKDF (reference sequence). The CDR3 has 15 amino acids. CDR3 coding DNA: TGTGCCACCAGCAGGACCACAGGGGGAGGACAGCCCCAGCATTTT. Residues: CATSRTTGGGQPQHF.

This clonotype was seen more than once but under ten times. The chain joins TRBV5-1 to TRBJ2-1; weak D call: TRBD2 (5 bases). The CDR3 has 14 residues. Trimming stripped 0 bases from V and 6 bases from J, with 10 bases between. Germline lookup yields CDR1 SGHRS and CDR2 YFSETQ. The CDR3 coding sequence is TGCGCCAGCAGCTTGGTGGGAGCGATCAATGAGCAGTTCTTC. It encodes CASSLVGAINEQFF. The full variable domain, rest sourced from reference TRBV5-1 and TRBJ2-1, is KAGVTQTPRYLIKTRGQQVTLSCSPISGHRSVSWYQQTPGQGLQFLFEYFSETQRNKGNFPGRFSGRQFSNSRSEMNVSTLELGDSALYLCASSLVGAINEQFFGPGTRLTVL.

The chain recombines TRBV19 with TRBJ2-1; D gene unclear. The ends were cut back, 7 bases at V and 7 bases at J, with 17 bases in the middle. The CDR3 has 14 residues. Germline V lookup: CDR1 LNHDA, CDR2 SQIVND (reference sequence). This CDR3 reads CASTGGRAWNEQFF. Written as DNA, the CDR3 is TGTGCCAGTACTGGCGGCCGGGCTTGGAATGAGCAGTTCTTC.

The V and J genes are TRBV6-2 or TRBV6-3 and TRBJ1-1; D not certain. Germline assignment: CDR1 MNHEY and CDR2 SVGEGT. This CDR3 has 12 residues. V was trimmed by 2 bases and J by 8 bases, leaving 9 bases between them. CDR3 bases: TGTGCCAGCAGTTACCCGGAGTGGGAAGCTTTCTTT. Protein: CASSYPEWEAFF.

In regard to this clonotype: An end of the junction differs from the germline gene, which may be a read error. The CDR3, as DNA: TGTGCCAGCAGCTTGAGAGCAACTAGCACAGGTACGCAGTATTTT. As protein: CASSLRATSTGTQYF. The rearrangement links TRBV13 to TRBJ2-3; possibly TRBD2 for D (6 bases). Germline V gives CDR1 PRHDT, CDR2 FYEKMQ (reference sequence). The CDR3 extends over 15 amino acids.

This clonotype was picked up many times. This chain joins TRBV4-1 and TRBJ2-3, with 12 bases lining up with TRBD2. CDR1 and CDR2 from the germline V gene are MGHRA and YSYEKL. There are 16 residues in the CDR3. V trimming: 3 bases; J trimming: 0 bases; junction bases outside the gene matches: 1. The CDR3 sequence: CASSQGTSGSTDTQYF. As DNA, the CDR3 is TGCGCCAGCAGCCAGGGGACTAGCGGGAGCACAGATACGCAGTATTTT.

V gene TRBV5-1 combines with J gene TRBJ2-4, with 10 bases aligning to TRBD2. Germline V gives CDR1 SGHRS, CDR2 YFSETQ. This CDR3 comprises 14 residues. The J segment lost 9 bases and the V segment lost 6 bases, leaving 9 bases of the junction unmatched. The CDR3, as DNA: TGCGCCAGCAAAAAGGAAGGGACTAGCGTCATTCAGTACTTC. Translation gives CASKKEGTSVIQYF. The variable domain in full, completed from reference TRBV5-1 and TRBJ2-4, reads KAGVTQTPRYLIKTRGQQVTLSCSPISGHRSVSWYQQTPGQGLQFLFEYFSETQRNKGNFPGRFSGRQFSNSRSEMNVSTLELGDSALYLCASKKEGTSVIQYFGAGTRLSVL.

The gene calls are TRBV27 and TRBJ2-5; D is undetermined. Deletions cut 7 bases from V and 12 bases from J, with 9 bases between. The germline V gene encodes CDR1 MNHEY and CDR2 SMNVEV (reference sequence). CDR3 length equals 9 residues. The DNA for the CDR3 is TGTGCCAGCACCCGTAAAGAGTACTTC. Its protein is CASTRKEYF.

This clonotype was counted between two and nine times. The chain couples TRBV29-1 to TRBJ2-3; 7 bases fit TRBD2. The V gene's germline CDR1 is SQVTM and CDR2 ANQGSEA. This CDR3 has 15 residues. V dropped 8 bases and J dropped 4; count of bases not matched to a gene: 15. The CDR3 loop reads CSSRGSAGDPDTQYF. Written as DNA, the CDR3 is TGCAGCTCCCGGGGTTCTGCGGGAGACCCAGATACGCAGTATTTT.